Presented here are 24 T cell receptor beta chains from one specimen sequenced in a study of shared clonotypes between healthy human individuals. TCRdb's copy holds only in-frame clones and misses some; the assay was immunoSEQ multiplex PCR. The table records about 2.3 million clones, roughly 90% of them present only once. Sequencing was done on a sample of naive CD4+ T cells from PBMCs. Subset reported: CD45RA+ positively selected. Receptor source: a man aged 18-30 years in good health. Some clones in this sample may be carry-over from other donors' samples.

In this sample, this clone turned up once. The identical CDR3 is also encoded by other nucleotide sequences in the sample. The genes are TRBV2 and TRBJ2-7; a possible D gene is TRBD2 (5 bases). V lost 5 bases, J lost 4 bases, and 9 bases lay in between. The CDR3 spans 12 residues. Germline-derived CDR1 and CDR2 are SNHLY and FYNNEI. The CDR3 loop reads CASSRTSYEQYF. CDR3 nucleotide sequence: TGTGCCAGCAGTAGAACTAGTTACGAGCAGTACTTC.

This clone was detected only once. The genes are TRBV14 and TRBJ2-3; tentatively, D is TRBD1 or TRBD2 (5 bases each). This CDR3 has 18 residues. Germline values: CDR1 SGHDN, CDR2 FVKESK. Trimming left V 3 bases short and J 0 bases short, with 19 bases between. CDR3: CASSHKRGAGSSTDTQYF. The DNA of the CDR3 is TGTGCCAGCAGCCATAAAAGGGGCGCGGGTTCCAGCACAGATACGCAGTATTTT.

This clone was observed once. The chain joins TRBV2 to TRBJ2-7; TRBD2 aligns across 10 bases. Germline trimming cut 9 bases from V and 4 bases from J; bases unmatched to any gene: 3. Germline V gives CDR1 SNHLY, CDR2 FYNNEI. There are 12 residues in the CDR3. The CDR3 DNA reads TGTGCCAGGGCGACTAGCGGGTACGAGCAGTACTTC. As protein: CARATSGYEQYF.

This chain uses TRBV7-3 with TRBJ2-3; D is perhaps TRBD1 (5 bases). Germline V lookup: CDR1 SGHTA, CDR2 FQGTGA. The CDR3 is made up of 15 amino acids. Trimming removed 2 bases from V and 6 bases from J, with 15 bases in between. The CDR3 bases are TGTGCCAGCAGCTTACGTACTTCAGGGATGGATACGCAGTATTTT. Its translation is CASSLRTSGMDTQYF.

This sequence joins TRBV18 and TRBJ1-2; a weak D match, TRBD1 (6 bases). The V gene lost 4 bases and the J gene lost 3 bases, with 12 bases spanning the gap. The CDR3 is made up of 14 amino acids. Germline V CDR1 and CDR2: KGHSH, LQKENI. CDR3 in DNA: TGTGCCAGCTCACGCGAAGGGGGTGACTATGGCTACACCTTC. Translating it yields CASSREGGDYGYTF.

The rearrangement links TRBV25-1 to TRBJ2-5, with a weak D call TRBD2 (5 bases). Germline loops: CDR1 MGHDK, CDR2 SYGVNS. The CDR3 sequence is 13 residues long. Trimming cost V 4 bases and J 4 bases, with 10 bases left between them. The CDR3 DNA follows: TGTGCCAGCAGTGGCAGCGGAAGAGAGACCCAGTACTTC. It encodes CASSGSGRETQYF.

With respect to this clone: The sample carries other DNA sequences with the same CDR3. The V call is TRBV5-4, the J call TRBJ1-3, with D perhaps TRBD1 (6 bases). The CDR3 runs 14 residues. Between the trimmed V and J ends, which lost 4 bases and 1 base, there was a span of 9 bases. Germline values: CDR1 SGHNT, CDR2 YYREEE (reference sequence). For the CDR3, the DNA is TGTGCCAGCAGCCCAGGGACATCTGGAAACACCATATATTTT. Its protein is CASSPGTSGNTIYF.

The chain employs TRBV15 and TRBJ1-1, with D possibly being TRBD1 (6 bases). This CDR3 has 14 residues. Trimming removed 1 base at V and 8 bases at J, with 14 bases between. Germline CDR1 is LNHNV and CDR2 is YYDKDF (reference sequence). CDR3 loop: CATSRVLDRPEAFF. In DNA, the CDR3 is TGTGCCACCAGCAGAGTGCTAGACAGGCCCGAAGCTTTCTTT.

This sequence joins TRBV11-2 and TRBJ1-2, with D perhaps matching TRBD1 (6 bases). Per the germline V gene, CDR1 is SGHAT and CDR2 is FQNNGV. V was clipped by 8 bases and J by 8 bases, with 24 bases between them. The CDR3 totals 15 residues. The CDR3, as DNA: TGTGCCAGCCAATATCATACCTTGGGGGGCACAGGCTACACCTTC. Its translation is CASQYHTLGGTGYTF.

Comment on this clone: The sample holds other DNA sequences that translate to the same CDR3. This sequence joins TRBV18 and TRBJ1-3; D gene unclear. Per the germline V gene, CDR1 is KGHSH and CDR2 is LQKENI. CDR3 length: 15 residues. V was trimmed by 0 bases and J by 0 bases, leaving 6 bases between them. The CDR3 loop reads CASSPPTGSGNTIYF. For the CDR3, the DNA is TGTGCCAGCTCACCACCCACGGGCTCTGGAAACACCATATATTTT.

The V call is TRBV30, the J call TRBJ2-2; tentative D call: TRBD1 (6 bases). This CDR3 region has 14 residues. V shed 8 bases and J shed 5 bases, with 18 bases lying between them. Looked up from germline, CDR1 is GTSNPN and CDR2 is SVGIG (reference sequence). The chain's CDR3 is CAQSLQGRTGELFF. The CDR3 nucleotides are TGTGCCCAAAGTCTACAGGGAAGGACCGGGGAGCTGTTTTTT.

This chain uses TRBV5-1 with TRBJ1-1, with TRBD1 matching 9 bases. The CDR3 consists of 13 residues. J gave up 5 bases and V 4 bases, and 3 bases lay outside the gene matches. CDR1 is SGHRS and CDR2 is YFSETQ in the germline V gene. As DNA, the CDR3 is TGCGCCAGCAGCATGACAGGGGGAACTGAAGCTTTCTTT. Its protein is CASSMTGGTEAFF.

The V call is TRBV9, the J call TRBJ2-2, with 7 bases that match TRBD2. The V gene's germline CDR1 is SGDLS and CDR2 YYNGEE. The CDR3 has 16 residues. J lost 0 bases, V lost 1 base, and 3 bases had no gene match. The CDR3 protein is CASSVRLAANTGELFF. In nucleotides, the CDR3 is TGTGCCAGCAGCGTACGGCTAGCGGCGAACACCGGGGAGCTGTTTTTT.

The chain has TRBV20-1 and TRBJ2-7; D is undetermined. Per germline, CDR1 DFQATT and CDR2 SNEGSKA (reference sequence). The CDR3 covers 11 residues. V was pared by 2 bases and J by 6 bases, with 8 bases between. This CDR3 is CSARPRAEQYF. The CDR3 DNA is TGCAGTGCTAGACCCCGGGCCGAGCAGTACTTC.

The chain recombines TRBV6-1 with TRBJ2-2; D is ambiguous. Germline CDR1 is MNHNS and CDR2 is SASEGT. This CDR3 is built from 16 residues. The germline V and J ends were trimmed by 2 bases and 0 bases, with 10 bases remaining between them. The chain's CDR3 is CASSEWPGPNTGELFF. The CDR3 DNA reads TGTGCCAGCAGTGAATGGCCTGGACCGAACACCGGGGAGCTGTTTTTT.

The chain employs TRBV28 and TRBJ2-5, with TRBD1 identical over 12 bases. This CDR3 region has 16 residues. From germline, CDR1 is MDHEN and CDR2 SYDVKM. V lost 4 bases to trimming and J lost 1 base; unmatched junction nucleotides: 4. CDR3 bases: TGTGCCAGCAGTTCGCCGGGACAGGGGGCCCAAGAGACCCAGTACTTC. Residues: CASSSPGQGAQETQYF.

The chain couples TRBV28 to TRBJ1-4; the D gene is possibly TRBD1 (5 bases). V was shortened by 5 bases and J by 2 bases, with 12 bases between the two germline ends. This CDR3 region has 15 residues. Germline assignment: CDR1 MDHEN and CDR2 SYDVKM. In nucleotides, the CDR3 is TGTGCCAGCAGTGCCTTAGGGACGACTAATGAAAAACTGTTTTTT. Translation gives CASSALGTTNEKLFF. The variable domain in full, completed from reference TRBV28 and TRBJ1-4, reads DVKVTQSSRYLVKRTGEKVFLECVQDMDHENMFWYRQDPGLGLRLIYFSYDVKMKEKGDIPEGYSVSREKKERFSLILESASTNQTSMYLCASSALGTTNEKLFFGSGTQLSVL.

CDR3 sequence reads: CASSMNRDTYEQYF. The DNA of the CDR3 is TGTGCCAGCAGTATGAACAGGGATACCTACGAGCAGTACTTC. The chain carries TRBV27 and TRBJ2-7; perhaps TRBD1 as D (6 bases). The ends were cut back, 5 bases at V and 2 bases at J, with 13 bases in the middle. The CDR3 has 14 amino acids. The V gene's germline CDR1 is MNHEY and CDR2 SMNVEV (reference sequence).

The rearrangement links TRBV9 to TRBJ1-5; D remains unclear. The CDR3 spans 15 residues. V lost 4 bases to trimming and J lost 6 bases, with 17 bases between them. Germline loops: CDR1 SGDLS, CDR2 YYNGEE. In DNA form, the CDR3 reads TGTGCCAGCAGCCCCGGGAATATGGACGTTCAGCCCCAGCATTTT. This sequence encodes CASSPGNMDVQPQHF. The full variable domain, its missing parts supplied by reference TRBV9 and TRBJ1-5, is DSGVTQTPKHLITATGQRVTLRCSPRSGDLSVYWYQQSLDQGLQFLIQYYNGEERAKGNILERFSAQQFPDLHSELNLSSLELGDSALYFCASSPGNMDVQPQHFGDGTRLSIL.

This chain uses TRBV28 with TRBJ1-1, with D perhaps matching TRBD1 (6 bases). The V gene lost 3 bases and the J gene lost 8 bases, with 16 bases spanning the gap. CDR3 length: 14 amino acids. Germline V CDR1 and CDR2: MDHEN, SYDVKM. The DNA of the CDR3 is TGTGCCAGCAGTTTCCCGGCTACCGGGACAGAAGCTTTCTTT. Amino acids: CASSFPATGTEAFF.

V and J are TRBV7-9 and TRBJ2-1; D tentatively reads TRBD1 or TRBD2 (5 bases each). V lost 1 base to trimming and J lost 0 bases, with 7 bases between them. The length of the CDR3 is 15 residues. Per the germline V gene, CDR1 is SEHNR and CDR2 is FQNEAQ (reference sequence). In DNA form, the CDR3 reads TGTGCCAGCAGCTTAGGAGGGGCCTCCTACAATGAGCAGTTCTTC. Its protein is CASSLGGASYNEQFF.

The chain couples TRBV14 to TRBJ1-1; D is perhaps TRBD1 (5 bases). Trimming took 3 bases from V and 3 from J, leaving 14 bases between them. The germline CDR1 and CDR2 sequences are SGHDN and FVKESK. This CDR3 has 15 residues. CDR3 region: CASSQGPHADTEAFF. CDR3 DNA: TGTGCCAGCAGCCAGGGGCCCCACGCAGACACTGAAGCTTTCTTT.

The gene calls are TRBV2 and TRBJ2-1; D is perhaps TRBD2 (6 bases). V was shortened by 8 bases and J by 7 bases, with 24 bases between the two germline ends. The germline CDR1 and CDR2 sequences are SNHLY and FYNNEI. The CDR3 spans 16 residues. The CDR3 here is CASCLAAGLGMNEQFF. As DNA, the CDR3 is TGTGCCAGCTGCCTAGCTGCGGGACTGGGGATGAATGAGCAGTTCTTC.

J is TRBJ1-2 and V is TRBV28; 8 nucleotides agree with TRBD1. CDR1 and CDR2 (germline): MDHEN, SYDVKM. V dropped 4 bases and J dropped 4; count of bases not matched to a gene: 8. The CDR3 extends over 15 amino acids. CDR3 coding DNA: TGTGCCAGCAGTTCCCCAAAGACAGGGGTCTATGGCTACACCTTC. Amino acids: CASSSPKTGVYGYTF.